This entry lists 27 T cell receptor beta chains sequenced from one sample in a study of blood T cell repertoires in COVID-19 (TCRdb year 2020). The library was prepared using the immunoSEQ multiplex PCR assay. Drawn from immuneACCESS, this table holds only the in-frame rearrangements with V and J called that TCRdb kept. Clones are partly lost; checked studies trace under half to an unresolved V gene and leave the rest unexplained. Within this sample are about 280,000 clones, with 70% to 90% of them counted one time only. The ten largest clones represent less than 3% of the sample. The sample taken for sequencing was peripheral blood. The source of these receptors is a woman younger than 45 with active or convalescent COVID-19.

This clone was seen a handful of times. The rearrangement links TRBV6-2 or TRBV6-3 to TRBJ2-7; D remains ambiguous. Trimming shortened V by 2 bases and J by 0 bases, and 11 bases separated the two germline ends. The CDR3 extends over 15 amino acids. Germline values: CDR1 MNHEY, CDR2 SVGEGT. DNA of the CDR3: TGTGCCAGCAGTTACCGAGACTCACCCTCCTACGAGCAGTACTTC. It specifies CASSYRDSPSYEQYF.

V usage is TRBV29-1 and J usage is TRBJ2-3; TRBD1 matches 8 bases. Germline V gene data show CDR1 as SQVTM and CDR2 as ANQGSEA. The CDR3 consists of 16 residues. The CDR3 DNA follows: TGCAGTTCGTTGGGGGGTCCGGGACAGGGCACAGATACGCAGTATTTT. This codes for CSSLGGPGQGTDTQYF.

This chain uses TRBV5-1 with TRBJ1-6; 7 bases are shared with TRBD1. V was clipped by 4 bases and J by 7 bases; unmatched bases: 8. Per germline, CDR1 SGHRS and CDR2 YFSETQ. The CDR3 has 15 residues. Here the CDR3 DNA reads TGCGCCAGCAGCGCTGGGACAGCTAACAATTCACCCCTCCACTTT. This translates into CASSAGTANNSPLHF.

The chain uses TRBV19 and TRBJ2-6, with TRBD1 matching over 11 bases. V shed 5 bases, J shed 2 bases, and the junction held 5 bases outside the gene matches. CDR1 is LNHDA and CDR2 is SQIVND in the germline V gene (reference sequence). This CDR3 comprises 17 residues. CDR3 sequence reads: CASSSRTGGTGANVLTF. CDR3 DNA sequence: TGTGCCAGTAGTTCCCGGACAGGGGGCACTGGGGCCAACGTCCTGACTTTC.

The chain recombines TRBV15 with TRBJ1-2, with 8 bases identical to TRBD1. Trimming took 1 base from V and 4 from J; bases not matched to a gene: 5. This CDR3 comprises 15 residues. Germline V gene lookup returns CDR1 LNHNV and CDR2 YYDKDF (reference sequence). The CDR3 sequence: CATSRAQTGVYGYTF. Here the CDR3 DNA reads TGTGCCACCAGCAGAGCCCAGACAGGGGTCTATGGCTACACCTTC. Full variable domain (rest looked up from reference TRBV15 and TRBJ1-2): DAMVIQNPRYQVTQFGKPVTLSCSQTLNHNVMYWYQQKSSQAPKLLFHYYDKDFNNEADTPDNFQSRRPNTSFCFLDIRSPGLGDTAMYLCATSRAQTGVYGYTFGSGTRLTVV.

The chain is built from TRBV11-3 and TRBJ1-2; 10 nucleotides align to TRBD1. V lost 3 bases, J lost 5 bases, and 6 bases stayed unmatched. The CDR3 sequence is 15 residues long. CDR1 SGHNT and CDR2 YENEEA come from the germline V gene. Here the CDR3 DNA reads TGTGCCAGCAGCTTTTGGACAGGGGGGAGTTATGGCTACACCTTC. It specifies CASSFWTGGSYGYTF.

This clone was observed a single time. Its ends do not fully match the called genes, so a read error is possible. The chain recombines TRBV5-1 with TRBJ2-5; D is ambiguous. The CDR3 is made up of 13 amino acids. From germline, CDR1 is SGHRS and CDR2 YFSETQ. The CDR3 loop reads CASSLARWETQYF. CDR3 DNA: TGCGCCAGCAGTTTGGCCCGGTGGGAGACCCAGTACTTC.

V gene TRBV5-6 combines with J gene TRBJ1-5; D remains unclear. V was cut by 3 bases and J by 6 bases, with 13 bases left in between. Germline loops: CDR1 SGHDT, CDR2 YYEEEE. CDR3 length: 14 amino acids. The DNA of the CDR3 is TGTGCCAGCAGCTGGAGGGCAGGCGGTCAGCCCCAGCATTTT. Translating it yields CASSWRAGGQPQHF.

CDR3: CASSARGGLTDTQYF. As DNA, the CDR3 is TGTGCCAGCAGCGCCCGGGGGGGACTCACAGATACGCAGTATTTT. The rearrangement links TRBV14 to TRBJ2-3, with 8 bases aligning to TRBD2. Germline-derived CDR1 and CDR2 are SGHDN and FVKESK. V trimming: 5 bases; J trimming: 2 bases; junction bases outside the gene matches: 6. The CDR3 is made up of 15 amino acids.

The gene calls are TRBV3-1 (or the pseudogene TRBV3-2) and TRBJ2-5; possible D gene TRBD2, 6 bases. Germline CDR1 reads LGHDT; CDR2 reads YNNKEL (reference sequence). Trimming cost V 8 bases and J 2 bases, with 12 bases left between them. This CDR3 has 13 amino acids. CDR3 residues: CASEGRGQETQYF. In DNA, the CDR3 is TGTGCCAGCGAGGGGCGGGGACAAGAGACCCAGTACTTC.

The chain links TRBV2 to TRBJ2-3; possibly TRBD1 for D (6 bases). This CDR3 spans 14 amino acids. The V end was cut by 4 bases, the J end by 4 bases, with 12 bases between. Germline CDR1 and CDR2: SNHLY and FYNNEI. The CDR3 DNA follows: TGTGCCAGCAGTGTCCGGGACATCGCAGATACGCAGTATTTT. Protein sequence: CASSVRDIADTQYF.

This sequence joins TRBV5-4 and TRBJ1-2; D ambiguous. This CDR3 has 17 amino acids. V was cut by 0 bases and J by 2 bases, with 17 bases left in between. CDR1 and CDR2 from the germline V gene are SGHNT and YYREEE (reference sequence). This CDR3 reads CASSLEWSGRQNYGYTF. CDR3 nucleotide sequence: TGTGCCAGCAGCTTGGAATGGAGCGGCAGGCAGAACTATGGCTACACCTTC.

This chain joins TRBV9 and TRBJ2-5; 11 nucleotides align to TRBD2. The CDR3 is 18 amino acids. Germline values: CDR1 SGDLS, CDR2 YYNGEE. V lost 0 bases, J lost 2 bases, and 9 bases stayed unmatched. CDR3 sequence: CASSVGHSGGARQETQYF. CDR3 nucleotide sequence: TGTGCCAGCAGCGTAGGGCATAGCGGGGGGGCACGACAAGAGACCCAGTACTTC.

The chain links TRBV11-3 to TRBJ2-2, with 10 bases that match TRBD1. V lost 1 base to trimming and J lost 6 bases; unmatched junction nucleotides: 5. Germline CDR1 SGHNT, CDR2 YENEEA. This CDR3 spans 16 amino acids. CDR3 bases: TGTGCCAGCAGCTTAGGGGGACAGGGGAGCCCCGGGGAGCTGTTTTTT. Protein sequence: CASSLGGQGSPGELFF.

V usage is TRBV6-2 or TRBV6-3 and J usage is TRBJ1-5; unclear D gene. This CDR3 comprises 14 residues. V was pared by 4 bases and J by 7 bases, with 14 bases between. The V gene's germline CDR1 is MNHEY and CDR2 SVGEGT. The CDR3 sequence: CASSLGRRDQPQHF. Written as DNA, the CDR3 is TGTGCCAGCAGTTTGGGGAGACGCGACCAGCCCCAGCATTTT.

This clone has just a few counts. The CDR3, as DNA: TGTGCCAGCAGCCACTACAGGCTGAACACTGAAGCTTTCTTT. This codes for CASSHYRLNTEAFF. The chain has TRBV14 and TRBJ1-1, with a weak D call TRBD1 (5 bases). This CDR3 comprises 14 residues. From germline, CDR1 is SGHDN and CDR2 FVKESK. Trimming stripped 3 bases from V and 0 bases from J, with 8 bases between.

The rearrangement uses TRBV3-1 (or the pseudogene TRBV3-2) and TRBJ1-2; D is unresolved. The CDR3 sequence is 17 residues long. The V end lost 0 bases, the J end lost 4 bases, and 18 bases lay between the germline ends. The germline gives CDR1 LGHDT, CDR2 YNNKEL (reference sequence). The CDR3 region is CASSQDRNTPAAYGYTF. Written as DNA, the CDR3 is TGTGCCAGCAGCCAAGATCGGAACACACCCGCGGCCTATGGCTACACCTTC.

This sequence joins TRBV6-2 or TRBV6-3 and TRBJ1-1, with no clear D. Germline values: CDR1 MNHEY, CDR2 SVGEGT. The ends were cut back, 2 bases at V and 1 base at J, with 11 bases in the middle. CDR3 size: 15 residues. CDR3 in DNA: TGTGCCAGCAGTTACGAGAGCTATAAGAACACTGAAGCTTTCTTT. This sequence encodes CASSYESYKNTEAFF.

The chain is built from TRBV29-1 and TRBJ1-1; the match to TRBD1 covers 9 bases. Germline V gene sequence: CDR1 SQVTM, CDR2 ANQGSEA. V lost 6 bases to trimming and J lost 4 bases; unmatched junction nucleotides: 9. The CDR3 totals 14 residues. CDR3 region: CSVGQGGSFTEAFF. The CDR3 region has the DNA TGCAGCGTGGGACAGGGAGGAAGTTTCACTGAAGCTTTCTTT.

The chain joins TRBV5-4 to TRBJ1-2, with D maybe TRBD1 (5 bases). This CDR3 is 14 amino acids long. Germline CDR1 reads SGHNT; CDR2 reads YYREEE (reference sequence). Trimming cost V 4 bases and J 0 bases, with 10 bases left between them. CDR3 sequence (DNA): TGTGCCAGCAGCCCCGCAGGGACTAACTATGGCTACACCTTC. It specifies CASSPAGTNYGYTF.

This clone was detected a few times. The chain carries TRBV5-1 and TRBJ1-1, with D unresolved. Germline V gene lookup returns CDR1 SGHRS and CDR2 YFSETQ. V dropped 3 bases and J dropped 4 bases, with 13 bases sitting between them. This CDR3 is built from 14 residues. The CDR3 coding sequence is TGCGCCAGCAGCTCCTCTCCCTACCGCACTGAAGCTTTCTTT. This gives the protein CASSSSPYRTEAFF.

This chain links TRBV10-3 with TRBJ2-2, with D possibly TRBD2 on 7 matching bases. The CDR3 is 12 amino acids. Per the germline V gene, CDR1 is ENHRY and CDR2 is SYGVKD. The V end was cut by 11 bases, the J end by 5 bases, with 12 bases between. CDR3 sequence (DNA): TGTGCCTCCGGGGGGCTAACCGGGGAGCTGTTTTTT. Its protein product is CASGGLTGELFF.

This clone was seen only a few times. The V and J genes are TRBV2 and TRBJ1-1; D is ambiguous. This CDR3 spans 13 amino acids. The germline gives CDR1 SNHLY, CDR2 FYNNEI. The V end was cut by 4 bases, the J end by 7 bases, with 13 bases between. CDR3 nucleotide sequence: TGTGCCAGCAGTGTGCAGTCAGGATTTGAAGCTTTCTTT. Translated, it gives CASSVQSGFEAFF.

The chain employs TRBV5-1 and TRBJ2-7, with TRBD1 matching 7 bases. The germline gives CDR1 SGHRS, CDR2 YFSETQ. This CDR3 has 17 amino acids. J lost 6 bases, V lost 3 bases, and 18 bases had no gene match. The CDR3 reads CASSWRTGDGGPFEQYF. In DNA form, the CDR3 reads TGCGCCAGCAGCTGGAGGACAGGAGATGGAGGTCCCTTCGAGCAGTACTTC.

The genes are TRBV7-9 and TRBJ1-1, with 8 bases identical to TRBD1. The germline CDR1 and CDR2 sequences are SEHNR and FQNEAQ (reference sequence). V was clipped by 9 bases and J by 0 bases; unmatched bases: 3. This CDR3 spans 13 amino acids. CDR3 loop: CASTGGMNTEAFF. The CDR3 coding sequence is TGTGCCAGTACAGGGGGTATGAACACTGAAGCTTTCTTT. Drawing the rest from reference TRBV7-9 and TRBJ1-1, the complete variable domain is DTGVSQNPRHKITKRGQNVTFRCDPISEHNRLYWYRQTLGQGPEFLTYFQNEAQLEKSRLLSDRFSAERPKGSFSTLEIQRTEQGDSAMYLCASTGGMNTEAFFGQGTRLTVV.

This clone was recorded a few times. This chain connects TRBV7-2 to TRBJ2-2, with D possibly matching TRBD2 (5 bases). Trimming took 1 base from V and 8 from J, leaving 8 bases between them. The CDR3 is 13 residues long. Germline V CDR1 and CDR2: SGHTA, FQGNSA. This chain's CDR3 is CASSLGVAGELFF. CDR3 coding DNA: TGTGCCAGCAGCTTAGGGGTAGCGGGGGAGCTGTTTTTT.

Written as DNA, the CDR3 is TGTGCCAGCTCTTTGGAGGTCGGGACAGGACAATTTTGGAACACTGAAGCTTTCTTT. This codes for CASSLEVGTGQFWNTEAFF. This sequence joins TRBV6-4 and TRBJ1-1; 8 bases are shared with TRBD1. CDR1 is MRHNA, CDR2 SNTAGT, per germline. The CDR3 consists of 19 residues. V shed 8 bases, J shed 1 base, and the junction held 21 bases outside the gene matches.